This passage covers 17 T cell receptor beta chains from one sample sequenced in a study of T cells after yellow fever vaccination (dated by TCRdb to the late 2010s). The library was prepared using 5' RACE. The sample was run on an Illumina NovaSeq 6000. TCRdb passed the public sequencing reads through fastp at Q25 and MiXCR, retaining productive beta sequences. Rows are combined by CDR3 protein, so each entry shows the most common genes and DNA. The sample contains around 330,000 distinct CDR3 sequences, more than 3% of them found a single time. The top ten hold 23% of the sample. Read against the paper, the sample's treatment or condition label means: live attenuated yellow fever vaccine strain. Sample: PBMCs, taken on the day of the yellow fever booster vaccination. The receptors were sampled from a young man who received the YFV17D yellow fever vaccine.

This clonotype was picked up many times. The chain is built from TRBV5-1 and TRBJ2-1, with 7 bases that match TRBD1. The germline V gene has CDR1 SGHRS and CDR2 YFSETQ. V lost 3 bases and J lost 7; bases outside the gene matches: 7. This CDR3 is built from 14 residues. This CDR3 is CASSSYRGENEQFF. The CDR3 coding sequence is TGCGCCAGCAGCTCCTACAGGGGTGAAAATGAGCAGTTCTTC.

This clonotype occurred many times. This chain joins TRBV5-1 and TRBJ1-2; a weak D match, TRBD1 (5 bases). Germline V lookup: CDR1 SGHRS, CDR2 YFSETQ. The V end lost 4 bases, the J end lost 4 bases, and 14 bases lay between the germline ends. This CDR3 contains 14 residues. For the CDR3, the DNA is TGCGCCAGCAGCCCGACGACAGCCGGCTATGGCTACACCTTC. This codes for CASSPTTAGYGYTF.

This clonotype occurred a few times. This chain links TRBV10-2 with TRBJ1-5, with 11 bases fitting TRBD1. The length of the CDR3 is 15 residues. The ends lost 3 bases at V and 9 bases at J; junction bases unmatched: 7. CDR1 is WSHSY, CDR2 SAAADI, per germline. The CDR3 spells CASSDMGQGVTPQHF. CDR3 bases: TGCGCCAGCAGTGATATGGGACAGGGGGTTACGCCCCAGCATTTT.

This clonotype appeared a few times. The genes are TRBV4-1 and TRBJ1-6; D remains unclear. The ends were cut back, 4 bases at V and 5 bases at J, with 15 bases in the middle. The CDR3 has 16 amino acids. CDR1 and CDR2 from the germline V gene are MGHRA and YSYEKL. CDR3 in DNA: TGCGCCAGCAGCCTCGACGTCCGACCGAATAATTCACCCCTCCACTTT. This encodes CASSLDVRPNNSPLHF.

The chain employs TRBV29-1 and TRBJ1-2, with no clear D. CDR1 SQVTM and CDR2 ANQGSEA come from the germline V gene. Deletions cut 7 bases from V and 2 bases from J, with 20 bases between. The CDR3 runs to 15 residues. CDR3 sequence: CSGDPLLGGNYGYTF. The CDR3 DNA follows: TGCAGCGGTGACCCCCTACTCGGCGGAAACTATGGCTACACCTTC.

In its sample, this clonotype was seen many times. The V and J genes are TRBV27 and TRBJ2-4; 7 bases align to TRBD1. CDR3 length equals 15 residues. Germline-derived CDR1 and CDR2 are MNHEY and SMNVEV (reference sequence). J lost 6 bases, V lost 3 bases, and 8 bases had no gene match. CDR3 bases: TGTGCCAGCAGTTTTGGCGCCCAGGGGGTAAACATTCAGTACTTC. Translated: CASSFGAQGVNIQYF.

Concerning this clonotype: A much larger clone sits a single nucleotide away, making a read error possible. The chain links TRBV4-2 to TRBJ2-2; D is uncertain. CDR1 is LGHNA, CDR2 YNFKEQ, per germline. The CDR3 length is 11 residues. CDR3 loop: CASSQDKELIF. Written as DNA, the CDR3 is TGTGCCAGCAGCCAAGATAAGGAGCTGATTTTT.

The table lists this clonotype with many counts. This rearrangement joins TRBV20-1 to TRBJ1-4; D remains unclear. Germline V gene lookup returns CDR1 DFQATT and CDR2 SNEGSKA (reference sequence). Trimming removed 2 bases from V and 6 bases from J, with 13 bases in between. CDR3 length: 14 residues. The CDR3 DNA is TGCAGTGCTAGATTAACAAAGGTTGATGAAAAACTGTTTTTT. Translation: CSARLTKVDEKLFF.

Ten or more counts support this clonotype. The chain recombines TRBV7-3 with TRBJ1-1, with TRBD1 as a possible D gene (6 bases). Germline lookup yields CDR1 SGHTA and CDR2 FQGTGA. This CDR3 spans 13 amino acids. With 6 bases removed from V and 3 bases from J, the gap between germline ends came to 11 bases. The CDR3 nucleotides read TGTGCCAGCAGACAACAGGGCGACACTGAAGCTTTCTTT. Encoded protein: CASRQQGDTEAFF. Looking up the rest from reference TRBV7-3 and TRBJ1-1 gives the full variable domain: GAGVSQTPSNKVTEKGKYVELRCDPISGHTALYWYRQSLGQGPEFLIYFQGTGAADDSGLPNDRFFAVRPEGSVSTLKIQRTERGDSAVYLCASRQQGDTEAFFGQGTRLTVV.

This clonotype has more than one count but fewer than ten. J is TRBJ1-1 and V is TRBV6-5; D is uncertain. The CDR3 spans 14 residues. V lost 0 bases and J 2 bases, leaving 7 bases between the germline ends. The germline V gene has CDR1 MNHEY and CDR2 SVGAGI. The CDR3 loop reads CASSYSDVNTEAFF. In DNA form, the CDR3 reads TGTGCCAGCAGTTACTCGGATGTTAACACTGAAGCTTTCTTT.

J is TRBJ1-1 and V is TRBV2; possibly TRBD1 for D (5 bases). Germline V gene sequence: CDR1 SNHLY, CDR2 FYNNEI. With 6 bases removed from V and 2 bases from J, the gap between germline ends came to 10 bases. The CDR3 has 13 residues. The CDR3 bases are TGTGCCAGCAGGAGACAGTATAACACTGAAGCTTTCTTT. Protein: CASRRQYNTEAFF.

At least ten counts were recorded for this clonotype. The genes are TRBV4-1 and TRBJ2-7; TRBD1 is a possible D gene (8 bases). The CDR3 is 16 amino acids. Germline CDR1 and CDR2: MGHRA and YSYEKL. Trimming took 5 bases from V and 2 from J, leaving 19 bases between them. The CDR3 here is CASSSPGTGGAYEQYF. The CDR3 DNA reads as TGCGCCAGCAGCTCCCCAGGTACAGGGGGGGCCTACGAGCAGTACTTC.

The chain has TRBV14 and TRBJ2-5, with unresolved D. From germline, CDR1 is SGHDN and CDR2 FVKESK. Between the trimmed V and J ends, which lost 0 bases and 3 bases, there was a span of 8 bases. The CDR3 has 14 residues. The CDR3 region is CASSQDVGKETQYF. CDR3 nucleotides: TGTGCCAGCAGCCAAGATGTAGGGAAAGAGACCCAGTACTTC. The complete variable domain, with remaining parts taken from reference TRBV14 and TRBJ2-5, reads EAGVTQFPSHSVIEKGQTVTLRCDPISGHDNLYWYRRVMGKEIKFLLHFVKESKQDESGMPNNRFLAERTGGTYSTLKVQPAELEDSGVYFCASSQDVGKETQYFGPGTRLLVL.

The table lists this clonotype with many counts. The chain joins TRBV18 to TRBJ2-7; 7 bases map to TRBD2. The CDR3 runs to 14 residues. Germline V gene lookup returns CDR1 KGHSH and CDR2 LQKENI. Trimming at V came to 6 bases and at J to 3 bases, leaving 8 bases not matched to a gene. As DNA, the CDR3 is TGTGCCAGCTCGGGGGGGTCTAATCTCTACGAGCAGTACTTC. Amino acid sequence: CASSGGSNLYEQYF.

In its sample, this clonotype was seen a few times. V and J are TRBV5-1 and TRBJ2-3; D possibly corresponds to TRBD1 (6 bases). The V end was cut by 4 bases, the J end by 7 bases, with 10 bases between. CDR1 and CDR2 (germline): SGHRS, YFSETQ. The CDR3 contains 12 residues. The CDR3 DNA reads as TGCGCCAGCAGCGTCGACAGGAATACGCAGTATTTT. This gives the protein CASSVDRNTQYF.

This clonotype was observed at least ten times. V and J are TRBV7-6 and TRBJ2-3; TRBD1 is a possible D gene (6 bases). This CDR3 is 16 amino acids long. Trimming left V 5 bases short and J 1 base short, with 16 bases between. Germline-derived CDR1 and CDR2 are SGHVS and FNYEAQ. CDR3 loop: CASSPWAGAGTDTQYF. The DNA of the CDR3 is TGTGCCAGCAGCCCCTGGGCAGGGGCTGGCACAGATACGCAGTATTTT.

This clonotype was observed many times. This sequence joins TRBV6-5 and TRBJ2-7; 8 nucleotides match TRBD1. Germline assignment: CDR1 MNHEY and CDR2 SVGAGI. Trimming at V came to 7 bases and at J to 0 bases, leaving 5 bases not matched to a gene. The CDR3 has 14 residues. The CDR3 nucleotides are TGTGCCAGCACCGGGACAGGCCGCTCCTACGAGCAGTACTTC. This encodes CASTGTGRSYEQYF.